The 26 T cell receptor beta chains presented below share a single source sample, sequenced in a study of response to subunit inactivated influenza vaccine. MiXCR was run by TCRdb on the RT-PCR reads, yielding one entry per CDR3 protein. The repertoire has roughly 760,000 distinct CDR3 sequences, roughly 20% of them found once; the top ten carry about 9.4%. Sequences were derived from PBMCs from blood, sampled roughly 5 days after vaccination. These receptors were obtained from a man in his fifties who received an inactivated influenza vaccine.

V and J are TRBV30 and TRBJ2-7, with 8 bases matching TRBD1. The CDR3 has 12 amino acids. V lost 0 bases and J lost 6; bases outside the gene matches: 1. Germline V gene sequence: CDR1 GTSNPN, CDR2 SVGIG (reference sequence). The CDR3 reads CAWSVQGVEQYF. In DNA, the CDR3 is TGTGCCTGGAGTGTACAGGGGGTCGAGCAGTACTTC.

This clonotype has at least ten counts. The V and J genes are TRBV5-1 and TRBJ2-7; 8 bases agree with TRBD1. Germline CDR1 is SGHRS and CDR2 is YFSETQ. The V gene end was trimmed by 5 bases and the J gene end by 2 bases; junction bases not matched to a gene: 3. There are 13 residues in the CDR3. The CDR3 protein is CASRGTGAYEQYF. CDR3 in DNA: TGCGCCAGCAGGGGGACAGGAGCCTACGAGCAGTACTTC.

V is TRBV4-3 and J is TRBJ2-5; 8 bases match TRBD1. V dropped 1 base and J dropped 4; count of bases not matched to a gene: 2. This CDR3 is built from 14 residues. The germline gives CDR1 LGHNA, CDR2 YSLEER. Here the CDR3 DNA reads TGCGCCAGCAGCCAAGGACAGGGGTTAGAGACCCAGTACTTC. Protein product: CASSQGQGLETQYF.

Comment on this clonotype: A much more abundant neighbour one base away suggests this may be a read error. The rearrangement links TRBV24-1 to TRBJ2-3, with D possibly being TRBD1 (6 bases). The CDR3 totals 17 residues. Trimming removed 5 bases from V and 2 bases from J, with 19 bases in between. Germline values: CDR1 KGHDR, CDR2 SFDVKD. The CDR3 DNA sequence: TGTGCCACCAGTGTTGCACCGGGACAATCACTCACAGATACGCAGTATTTT. Residues: CATSVAPGQSLTDTQYF.

The rearrangement uses TRBV10-3 and TRBJ2-2, with 11 bases that match TRBD2. Germline V gene lookup returns CDR1 ENHRY and CDR2 SYGVKD. After removal of 3 bases from V and 0 bases from J, the junction contained 6 bases not matched to a gene. The CDR3 is made up of 18 amino acids. The CDR3 nucleotides are TGTGCCATCAGTGATCGGGGACTAGCGGAGGCGAACACCGGGGAGCTGTTTTTT. Protein: CAISDRGLAEANTGELFF.

This clonotype has just a few counts. The V and J genes are TRBV10-3 and TRBJ1-4; the D gene is possibly TRBD1 (5 bases). Germline V gene lookup returns CDR1 ENHRY and CDR2 SYGVKD. The CDR3 covers 13 residues. Trimming stripped 4 bases from V and 6 bases from J, with 9 bases between. CDR3 nucleotides: TGTGCCATCAGTGTACTACAGGATGAAAAACTGTTTTTT. Amino acids: CAISVLQDEKLFF.

This clonotype was picked up a small number of times. V gene TRBV12-5 combines with J gene TRBJ2-2; D is uncertain. This CDR3 has 14 residues. V dropped 6 bases and J dropped 4 bases, with 12 bases sitting between them. The germline CDR1 and CDR2 sequences are LGHNT and FRNRAP. The CDR3 loop reads CASGVAGFTGELFF. The CDR3 nucleotides are TGTGCTAGTGGAGTTGCTGGCTTCACCGGGGAGCTGTTTTTT.

The table lists this clonotype with a few counts. V and J are TRBV6-1 and TRBJ1-5, with 7 bases matching TRBD1. The CDR3 is 15 residues long. Germline V gives CDR1 MNHNS, CDR2 SASEGT. J lost 3 bases, V lost 6 bases, and 8 bases had no gene match. The CDR3 loop is CASSPLQGNNQPQHF. Written as DNA, the CDR3 is TGTGCCAGCAGCCCTTTACAGGGGAACAATCAGCCCCAGCATTTT.

J is TRBJ2-3 and V is TRBV28; TRBD1 or TRBD2 may be the D gene (5 bases each). V lost 6 bases and J 0 bases, leaving 16 bases between the germline ends. Germline loops: CDR1 MDHEN, CDR2 SYDVKM. This CDR3 comprises 16 residues. CDR3 in amino acids: CASSPPGTSSTDTQYF. The CDR3 DNA reads TGTGCCAGCAGCCCCCCCGGGACCTCTAGCACAGATACGCAGTATTTT.

The rearrangement links TRBV7-2 to TRBJ2-7; 7 positions match TRBD1. V was clipped by 5 bases and J by 4 bases; unmatched bases: 8. CDR3 length: 14 residues. CDR1 SGHTA and CDR2 FQGNSA come from the germline V gene. CDR3 coding DNA: TGTGCCAGCAGCGCCACAGGGGTTGGGTACGAGCAGTACTTC. It translates to CASSATGVGYEQYF.

The chain combines TRBV5-3 with TRBJ2-7; 8 nucleotides align to TRBD1. TRBV5-3 is reported as an ORF; its role is uncertain. V gave up 2 bases and J gave up 2 bases; unmatched junction bases: 15. This CDR3 is built from 18 residues. The CDR3 DNA is TGTGCCAGAAGCTTTTTCACCCCCGGACAGGGAGACGCCTACGAGCAGTACTTC. Residues: CARSFFTPGQGDAYEQYF.

This chain connects TRBV28 to TRBJ1-1, with D hard to call. The germline V gene encodes CDR1 MDHEN and CDR2 SYDVKM. The V end was cut by 6 bases, the J end by 0 bases, with 20 bases between. The CDR3 loop spans 17 amino acids. The CDR3 coding sequence is TGTGCCAGCAGCCTCTGGGGAGCCCATACAATGAACACTGAAGCTTTCTTT. The encoded protein is CASSLWGAHTMNTEAFF.

This clonotype has only a few counts. The genes are TRBV4-1 and TRBJ2-7, with a possible D match to TRBD2 (6 bases). Germline V gives CDR1 MGHRA, CDR2 YSYEKL. V lost 3 bases and J 6 bases, leaving 15 bases between the germline ends. CDR3 size: 14 residues. Here the CDR3 reads CASSHQPGESEQYF. As DNA, the CDR3 is TGCGCCAGCAGCCATCAACCGGGGGAGTCCGAGCAGTACTTC.

This clonotype has more than one count but fewer than ten. The chain carries TRBV14 and TRBJ1-6; D may be TRBD1 (5 bases). Trimming removed 1 base from V and 10 bases from J, with 14 bases in between. CDR3 length equals 15 residues. Germline CDR1 is SGHDN and CDR2 is FVKESK. Written as DNA, the CDR3 is TGTGCCAGCAGCCAAGGCGGCGGACGGGGCTCACCCCTCCACTTT. Encoded protein: CASSQGGGRGSPLHF.

This clonotype was observed a handful of times. The V and J genes are TRBV24-1 and TRBJ2-3, with D tentatively TRBD2 (5 bases). The V gene's germline CDR1 is KGHDR and CDR2 SFDVKD. This CDR3 contains 17 residues. V gave up 5 bases and J gave up 1 base, with 18 bases separating them. As DNA, the CDR3 is TGTGCCACCAGTGGCGAGGACGAGGGTTTCCGCACAGATACGCAGTATTTT. Residues: CATSGEDEGFRTDTQYF.

This clonotype was recorded many times. The chain links TRBV13 to TRBJ1-2; possible D gene TRBD1, 5 bases. The germline V and J ends were trimmed by 2 bases and 10 bases, with 14 bases remaining between them. This CDR3 has 13 residues. Germline assignment: CDR1 PRHDT and CDR2 FYEKMQ (reference sequence). CDR3 sequence: CASSLRAAGYYTF. As DNA, the CDR3 is TGTGCCAGCAGCTTACGGGCTGCAGGGTACTACACCTTC.

V and J are TRBV19 and TRBJ1-5; D ambiguous. In germline, CDR1 is LNHDA, CDR2 SQIVND (reference sequence). The V and J ends lost 1 base and 1 base respectively, with 5 bases between them. This CDR3 is 14 amino acids long. The CDR3 spells CASSIVSSNQPQHF. CDR3 nucleotides: TGTGCCAGTAGTATAGTAAGCAGCAATCAGCCCCAGCATTTT.

This clonotype has a handful of counts. The J gene is TRBJ2-2, the V gene TRBV15; maybe TRBD1 (6 bases). V was pared by 9 bases and J by 2 bases, with 13 bases between. CDR3 length equals 14 residues. The germline V gene encodes CDR1 LNHNV and CDR2 YYDKDF (reference sequence). Here the CDR3 DNA reads TGTGCCACAAGGTTGGGGGCCAACACCGGGGAGCTGTTTTTT. It codes for CATRLGANTGELFF. Drawing the rest from reference TRBV15 and TRBJ2-2, the complete variable domain is DAMVIQNPRYQVTQFGKPVTLSCSQTLNHNVMYWYQQKSSQAPKLLFHYYDKDFNNEADTPDNFQSRRPNTSFCFLDIRSPGLGDTAMYLCATRLGANTGELFFGEGSRLTVL.

This clonotype has only a few counts. V usage is TRBV9 and J usage is TRBJ2-7; D ambiguous. The CDR3 runs 13 residues. Trimming stripped 0 bases from V and 3 bases from J, with 7 bases between. CDR1 and CDR2 from the germline V gene are SGDLS and YYNGEE. CDR3 DNA sequence: TGTGCCAGCAGCGTAGCCCCGGACTACGAGCAGTACTTC. This codes for CASSVAPDYEQYF.

The J gene is TRBJ2-1, the V gene TRBV7-9; 9 bases fit TRBD2. The length of the CDR3 is 15 residues. Germline loops: CDR1 SEHNR, CDR2 FQNEAQ (reference sequence). V was clipped by 0 bases and J by 8 bases; unmatched bases: 5. CDR3: CASSLAAGGPDEQFF. In DNA form, the CDR3 reads TGTGCCAGCAGCTTAGCGGCGGGGGGGCCGGATGAGCAGTTCTTC.

This chain joins TRBV5-1 and TRBJ1-3, with TRBD1 as a possible D gene (5 bases). V lost 4 bases, J lost 3 bases, and 14 bases lay in between. The CDR3 consists of 15 residues. Looked up from germline, CDR1 is SGHRS and CDR2 is YFSETQ. The CDR3 DNA reads as TGCGCCAGCAGCCTCGAAGGGGAGATTGGAAACACCATATATTTT. As protein: CASSLEGEIGNTIYF.

This clonotype was picked up a small number of times. V gene TRBV6-1 combines with J gene TRBJ2-2; tentative D call: TRBD1 (6 bases). The CDR3 runs 13 residues. Germline assignment: CDR1 MNHNS and CDR2 SASEGT. V gave up 6 bases and J gave up 7 bases, with 12 bases separating them. CDR3 bases: TGTGCCAGCAGCCGAAGGGGGAGCGGGGAGCTGTTTTTT. Amino acid sequence: CASSRRGSGELFF.

This chain links TRBV12-3 or TRBV12-4 with TRBJ2-1, with D possibly matching TRBD2 (6 bases). This CDR3 spans 15 amino acids. Trimming took off 1 base at V and 2 bases at J, with 9 bases between the two ends. The CDR3 bases are TGTGCCAGCAGTTTAGGGACTACCCCCTACAATGAGCAGTTCTTC. Protein sequence: CASSLGTTPYNEQFF.

In its sample, this clonotype was seen a few times. V and J are TRBV6-2 or TRBV6-3 and TRBJ2-7; 13 positions agree with TRBD2. J gave up 6 bases and V 2 bases, and 4 bases lay outside the gene matches. CDR3 size: 15 residues. Germline values: CDR1 MNHEY, CDR2 SVGEGT. In nucleotides, the CDR3 is TGTGCCAGCAGTTACCCGGGACTAGCGGGACTCGAGCAGTACTTC. It encodes CASSYPGLAGLEQYF.

This clonotype occurred once. This chain uses TRBV3-1 with TRBJ2-5; D not certain. The CDR3 is made up of 13 amino acids. Germline-derived CDR1 and CDR2 are LGHDT and YNNKEL (reference sequence). Trimming shortened V by 0 bases and J by 7 bases, and 9 bases separated the two germline ends. In nucleotides, the CDR3 is TGTGCCAGCAGCCAAGATACGGGTGGGACCCAGTACTTC. Amino acid sequence: CASSQDTGGTQYF.

The chain employs TRBV7-2 and TRBJ2-5, with 8 nucleotides matching TRBD2. With 6 bases clipped from V and 2 bases from J, the junction kept 11 bases outside the gene matches. Germline V lookup: CDR1 SGHTA, CDR2 FQGNSA. The CDR3 is 16 amino acids. Here the CDR3 DNA reads TGTGCCAGCAGGACCCGGGGGGGCCTGCAACAAGAGACCCAGTACTTC. Translating it yields CASRTRGGLQQETQYF.